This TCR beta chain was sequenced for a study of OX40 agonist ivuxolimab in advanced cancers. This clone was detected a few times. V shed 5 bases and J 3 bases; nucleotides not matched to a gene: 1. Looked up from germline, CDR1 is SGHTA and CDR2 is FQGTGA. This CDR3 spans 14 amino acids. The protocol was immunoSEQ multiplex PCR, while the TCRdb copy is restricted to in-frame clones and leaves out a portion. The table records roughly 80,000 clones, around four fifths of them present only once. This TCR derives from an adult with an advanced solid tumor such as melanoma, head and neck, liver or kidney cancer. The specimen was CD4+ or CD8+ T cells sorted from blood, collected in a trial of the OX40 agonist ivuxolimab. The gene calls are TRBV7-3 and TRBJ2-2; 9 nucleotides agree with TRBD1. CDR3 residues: CASSRTGDTGELFF. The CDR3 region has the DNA TGTGCCAGCAGCCGGACAGGGGACACCGGGGAGCTGTTTTTT.